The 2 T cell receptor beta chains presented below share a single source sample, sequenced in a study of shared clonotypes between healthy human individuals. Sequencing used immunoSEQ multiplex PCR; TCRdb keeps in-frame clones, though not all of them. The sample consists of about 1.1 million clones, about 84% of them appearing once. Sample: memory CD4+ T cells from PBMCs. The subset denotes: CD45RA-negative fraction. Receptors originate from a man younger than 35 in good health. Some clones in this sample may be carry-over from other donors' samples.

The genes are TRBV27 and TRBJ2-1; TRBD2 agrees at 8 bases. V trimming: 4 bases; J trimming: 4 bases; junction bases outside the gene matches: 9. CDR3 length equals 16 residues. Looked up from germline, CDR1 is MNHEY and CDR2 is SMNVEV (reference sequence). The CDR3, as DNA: TGTGCCAGCAGTTCCACCTGGACTAGCCGTTACAATGAGCAGTTCTTC. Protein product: CASSSTWTSRYNEQFF.

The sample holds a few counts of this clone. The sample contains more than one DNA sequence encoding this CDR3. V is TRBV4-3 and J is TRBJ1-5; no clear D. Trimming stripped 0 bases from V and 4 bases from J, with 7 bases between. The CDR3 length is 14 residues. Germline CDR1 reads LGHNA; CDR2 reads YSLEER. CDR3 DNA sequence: TGCGCCAGCAGCCAAGACGGACGGAATCAGCCCCAGCATTTT. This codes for CASSQDGRNQPQHF.